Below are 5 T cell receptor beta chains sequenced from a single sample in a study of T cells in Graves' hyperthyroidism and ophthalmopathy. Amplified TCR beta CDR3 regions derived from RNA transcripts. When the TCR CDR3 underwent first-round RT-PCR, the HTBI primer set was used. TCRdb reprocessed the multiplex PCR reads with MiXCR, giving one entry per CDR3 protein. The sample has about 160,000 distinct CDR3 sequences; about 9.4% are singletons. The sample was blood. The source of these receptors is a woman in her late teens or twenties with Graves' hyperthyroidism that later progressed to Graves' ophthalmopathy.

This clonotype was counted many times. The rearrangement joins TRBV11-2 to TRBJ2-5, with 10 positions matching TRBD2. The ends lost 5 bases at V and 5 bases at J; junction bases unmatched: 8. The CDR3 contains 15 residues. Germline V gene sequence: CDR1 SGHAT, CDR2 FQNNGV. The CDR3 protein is CASSIRLAGRETQYF. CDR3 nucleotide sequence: TGTGCCAGCAGCATAAGACTAGCGGGTAGGGAGACCCAGTACTTC.

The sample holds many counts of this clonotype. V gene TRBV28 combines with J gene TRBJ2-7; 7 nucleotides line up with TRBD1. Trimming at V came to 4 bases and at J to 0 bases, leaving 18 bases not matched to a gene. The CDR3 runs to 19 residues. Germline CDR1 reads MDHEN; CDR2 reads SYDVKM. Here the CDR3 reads CASSSNKRGLVKGSYEQYF. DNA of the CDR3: TGTGCCAGCAGTTCTAATAAGAGGGGGCTGGTCAAAGGCTCCTACGAGCAGTACTTC.

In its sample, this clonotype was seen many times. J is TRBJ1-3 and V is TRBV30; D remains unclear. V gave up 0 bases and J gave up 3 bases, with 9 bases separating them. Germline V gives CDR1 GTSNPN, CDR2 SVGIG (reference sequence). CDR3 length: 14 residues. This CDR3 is CAWSVRWRGNTIYF. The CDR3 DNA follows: TGTGCCTGGAGTGTACGATGGCGTGGAAACACCATATATTTT.

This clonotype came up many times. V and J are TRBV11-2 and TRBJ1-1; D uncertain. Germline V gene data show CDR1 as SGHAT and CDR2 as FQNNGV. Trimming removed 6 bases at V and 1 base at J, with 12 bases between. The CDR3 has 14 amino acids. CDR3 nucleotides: TGTGCCAGCAGGCTCGACCCATCGAACACTGAAGCTTTCTTT. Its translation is CASRLDPSNTEAFF.

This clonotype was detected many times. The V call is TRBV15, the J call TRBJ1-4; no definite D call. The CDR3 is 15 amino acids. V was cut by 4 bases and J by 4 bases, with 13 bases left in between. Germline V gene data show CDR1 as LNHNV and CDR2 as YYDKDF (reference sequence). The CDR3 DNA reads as TGTGCCACCAGCATAGGACGGGATGATAATGAAAAACTGTTTTTT. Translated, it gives CATSIGRDDNEKLFF.